These T cell receptor beta chains were read from a single sample in a study of T cell responses to AZD1222 COVID-19 vaccine. The table came from immunoSEQ multiplex PCR; TCRdb's copy has only in-frame clones and leaves some out. Among tens of thousands of clones listed, about nine tenths were seen once. Sample: peripheral blood, taken 28 days after the second AZD1222 dose. The receptors here all came from an adult who received the AZD1222 COVID-19 vaccine. The CDR3 runs from the conserved cysteine through the conserved F or W. A D gene is named only where the DNA matches it firmly. The listing skips clone size in some rows; elsewhere it reads once, few, many or a size class.

J	D	V	size	CDR3	DNA
TRBJ2-3	NA	TRBV5-6	NA	CASSALARPQDTQYF	TGTGCCAGCAGCGCGCTCGCCAGGCCTCAGGATACGCAGTATTTT
TRBJ1-5	NA	TRBV3-1/TRBV3-2	NA	CASSQAVLGPQHF	TGTGCCAGCAGCCAAGCTGTTCTAGGGCCCCAGCATTTT
TRBJ2-2	NA	TRBV12-5	once	CASGPFNGELFF	TGTGCTAGTGGTCCGTTCAACGGGGAGCTGTTTTTT
TRBJ1-1	NA	TRBV15	NA	CATSRETSVNTEAFF	TGTGCCACCAGCAGAGAAACCAGCGTGAACACTGAAGCTTTCTTT
TRBJ2-2	TRBD2	TRBV19	once	CASTLTRGLAGGANTGELFF	TGTGCCAGTACTCTTACCCGAGGACTAGCGGGGGGCGCGAACACCGGGGAGCTGTTTTTT
TRBJ2-1	NA	TRBV12-3/TRBV12-4	NA	CASSSPIDEQFF	TGTGCCAGCAGTTCCCCGATAGATGAGCAGTTCTTC
TRBJ2-3	TRBD2	TRBV5-4	NA	CASSIQRGPDTDTQYF	TGTGCCAGCAGCATCCAGCGGGGGCCGGACACAGATACGCAGTATTTT
TRBJ1-2	NA	TRBV11-1	NA	CASSLRRGNYGYTF	TGTGCCAGCAGCTTAAGAAGGGGGAACTATGGCTACACCTTC
TRBJ2-7	NA	TRBV11-1	NA	CASSILRGIHEQYF	TGTGCCAGCAGTATTCTCAGGGGTATCCACGAGCAGTACTTC
TRBJ2-3	TRBD2	TRBV15	NA	CATSRFHGSGGPGDTQYF	TGTGCCACCAGCAGATTCCATGGCAGCGGGGGCCCGGGAGATACGCAGTATTTT
TRBJ1-2	NA	TRBV15	NA	CATSGSRAGRGYGYTF	TGTGCCACCAGCGGCTCCCGGGCAGGGAGGGGTTATGGCTACACCTTC
TRBJ1-2	TRBD1	TRBV27	few	CASSPPPLGPGGGYGYTF	TGTGCCAGCAGTCCCCCTCCCCTCGGGCCAGGGGGTGGCTATGGCTACACCTTC
TRBJ1-1	NA	TRBV2	NA	CASSEDRAMNTEAFF	TGTGCCAGCAGTGAAGACAGGGCGATGAACACTGAAGCTTTCTTT
TRBJ1-1	NA	TRBV5-1	NA	CASSLLSRVNTEAFF	TGCGCCAGCAGCTTGCTGAGCAGGGTAAACACTGAAGCTTTCTTT
TRBJ2-1	TRBD1	TRBV11-2	NA	CASSPDRAAYNEQFF	TGTGCCAGCAGCCCAGACAGGGCTGCCTACAATGAGCAGTTCTTC
TRBJ2-1	TRBD1	TRBV18	NA	CASSPPGQSFNEQFF	TGTGCCAGCTCACCACCGGGACAGAGTTTCAATGAGCAGTTCTTC
TRBJ1-6	TRBD1	TRBV7-8	NA	CASSLTGEDNSPLHF	TGTGCCAGCAGCTTAACAGGGGAGGATAATTCACCCCTCCACTTT
TRBJ1-6	NA	TRBV10-3	NA	CAISDGKNQRANSPLHF	TGTGCCATCAGTGACGGAAAGAATCAGAGGGCAAATTCACCCCTCCACTTT
TRBJ2-7	TRBD1	TRBV13	NA	CASSKPGGSYEQYF	TGTGCCAGCAGCAAGCCAGGGGGATCCTACGAGCAGTACTTC
TRBJ2-1	NA	TRBV3-1/TRBV3-2	NA	CASSQVGVRHSYNEQFF	TGTGCCAGCAGCCAAGTGGGGGTTCGACACTCCTACAATGAGCAGTTCTTC
TRBJ2-4	NA	TRBV9	once	CASSVGMGGVSKNIQYF	TGTGCCAGCAGCGTAGGTATGGGTGGGGTCTCCAAAAACATTCAGTACTTC
TRBJ2-2	NA	TRBV19	NA	CASSSTHASTGELFF	TGTGCCAGTAGTAGTACCCATGCGAGCACCGGGGAGCTGTTTTTT
TRBJ2-3	TRBD2	TRBV6-4	few	CASSEGSGGPTDTQYF	TGTGCCAGCAGTGAGGGGAGCGGGGGGCCCACAGATACGCAGTATTTT
TRBJ2-1	TRBD2	TRBV29-1	NA	CSVLRLAGNRGFF	TGCAGCGTTTTGAGACTAGCCGGTAATAGGGGGTTCTTC
TRBJ1-4	NA	TRBV7-9	NA	CASSLASGVNEKLFF	TGTGCCAGCAGCTTAGCGTCAGGAGTTAATGAAAAACTGTTTTTT
TRBJ1-1	NA	TRBV6-5	NA	CASSYLRVSQNTEAFF	TGTGCCAGCAGTTACCTTCGGGTGTCTCAGAACACTGAAGCTTTCTTT
TRBJ1-5	NA	TRBV2	NA	CASSEGTASNQPQHF	TGTGCCAGCAGTGAAGGGACAGCAAGCAATCAGCCCCAGCATTTT
TRBJ1-3	TRBD1	TRBV2	NA	CARDRDSHGNTIYF	TGTGCCAGGGATCGGGACAGTCATGGAAACACCATATATTTT
TRBJ1-3	TRBD1	TRBV5-4	NA	CASSARTGARSSGNTIYF	TGTGCCAGCAGCGCTAGGACAGGGGCGAGGAGCTCTGGAAACACCATATATTTT
TRBJ2-7	TRBD1	TRBV29-1	NA	CSVSRQGYEQYF	TGCAGCGTCAGCCGACAGGGCTACGAGCAGTACTTC
TRBJ1-6	NA	TRBV4-1	NA	CASSHQFPGRSYNSPLHF	TGCGCCAGCAGCCATCAGTTTCCGGGCAGGTCCTATAATTCACCCCTCCACTTT
TRBJ2-2	TRBD1	TRBV4-1	NA	CASSQVGLRGGYSGSGELFF	TGCGCCAGCAGCCAAGTAGGCCTCCGAGGGGGCTACAGTGGATCCGGGGAGCTGTTTTTT
TRBJ2-7	NA	TRBV15	NA	CATSRGGFSRSSYEQYF	TGTGCCACCAGCAGAGGAGGGTTCTCACGGAGCTCCTACGAGCAGTACTTC
TRBJ2-2	TRBD1	TRBV13	NA	CASIGQGFTGELFF	TGTGCCAGCATCGGACAGGGGTTCACCGGGGAGCTGTTTTTT
TRBJ2-5	TRBD1	TRBV5-6	NA	CASSRGQGAKRETQYF	TGTGCCAGCAGCCGCGGACAGGGGGCGAAAAGAGAGACCCAGTACTTC
TRBJ2-2	NA	TRBV4-1	NA	CASETVGNTGELFF	TGCGCCAGCGAAACAGTCGGGAACACCGGGGAGCTGTTTTTT
TRBJ1-3	NA	TRBV6-5	once	CASSPRGNTIYF	TGTGCCAGCAGTCCCCGTGGAAACACCATATATTTT
TRBJ2-1	NA	TRBV28	NA	CASSFSLGNEQFF	TGTGCCAGCAGTTTTTCCTTAGGCAATGAGCAGTTCTTC
TRBJ2-1	NA	TRBV6-5	NA	CASSYSKGANKQFF	TGTGCCAGCAGTTACTCGAAGGGCGCGAATAAGCAGTTCTTC
TRBJ1-1	NA	TRBV4-3	NA	CASSPVHREVMTEAFF	TGCGCCAGCAGCCCCGTACACAGGGAAGTGATGACTGAAGCTTTCTTT
TRBJ1-1	NA	TRBV6-5	NA	CASSYSVGVDTEAFF	TGTGCCAGCAGTTACTCGGTGGGGGTGGACACTGAAGCTTTCTTT
TRBJ2-1	NA	TRBV3-1/TRBV3-2	NA	CASSQDGGAHNEQFF	TGTGCCAGCAGCCAAGATGGAGGGGCCCACAATGAGCAGTTCTTC
TRBJ1-5	TRBD1	TRBV19	NA	CASSIPPSGGKGNQPQHF	TGTGCCAGTAGTATCCCTCCCTCAGGGGGAAAAGGCAATCAGCCCCAGCATTTT
TRBJ2-3	TRBD2	TRBV3-1/TRBV3-2	NA	CASSPRTSGDTQYF	TGTGCCAGCAGCCCCCGGACTAGCGGGGATACGCAGTATTTT
TRBJ1-3	NA	TRBV27	NA	CASSLLGGNTIYF	TGTGCCAGCAGTCTGCTTGGCGGAAACACCATATATTTT
TRBJ2-5	NA	TRBV27	NA	CASSLSQNQETQYF	TGTGCCAGCAGTTTATCGCAAAACCAAGAGACCCAGTACTTC
TRBJ1-6	NA	TRBV5-3	NA	CARSLVPLHF	TGTGCCAGAAGCTTGGTTCCCCTCCACTTT
TRBJ2-3	NA	TRBV24-1	NA	CATSDSRTVRDTQYF	TGTGCCACCAGTGACTCAAGGACAGTGAGGGATACGCAGTATTTT
TRBJ2-1	NA	TRBV7-3	NA	CASSQGLSSYNEQFF	TGTGCCAGCAGCCAGGGACTGAGCTCCTACAATGAGCAGTTCTTC
TRBJ2-5	NA	TRBV9	NA	CASSVTPWGAQETQYF	TGTGCCAGCAGCGTAACCCCCTGGGGGGCCCAAGAGACCCAGTACTTC
TRBJ2-7	NA	TRBV4-2	NA	CASSQVAESSYEQYF	TGTGCCAGCAGCCAGGTAGCGGAAAGCTCCTACGAGCAGTACTTC
TRBJ2-1	NA	TRBV12-5	NA	CASGREWNEQFF	TGTGCTAGTGGTCGGGAGTGGAATGAGCAGTTCTTC
TRBJ1-1	NA	TRBV12-3/TRBV12-4	few	CASRDGQHTEAFF	TGTGCCAGCAGAGACGGACAGCACACTGAAGCTTTCTTT
TRBJ2-1	NA	TRBV7-6	NA	CASSFLAGTSSYNEQFF	TGTGCCAGCAGCTTTCTAGCCGGGACATCGTCCTACAATGAGCAGTTCTTC
TRBJ1-5	TRBD1	TRBV28	NA	CASSLGGWGQRVQPQHF	TGTGCCAGCAGTTTAGGAGGATGGGGACAGAGAGTCCAGCCCCAGCATTTT
TRBJ2-2	NA	TRBV7-7	once	CASSLAPSGEGGLFF	TGTGCTAGCAGCTTAGCGCCTTCGGGGGAAGGTGGGCTGTTTTTT
TRBJ2-3	TRBD2	TRBV3-1/TRBV3-2	once	CASSQGGGWDTQYF	TGTGCCAGCAGCCAAGGGGGGGGTTGGGATACGCAGTATTTT
TRBJ1-2	TRBD1	TRBV5-4	NA	CASSYTGGNGYTF	TGTGCCAGCAGCTATACAGGGGGTAACGGCTACACCTTC
TRBJ1-5	NA	TRBV5-5	NA	CASSLEWTENQPQHF	TGTGCCAGCAGCTTGGAATGGACGGAGAATCAGCCCCAGCATTTT
TRBJ1-2	TRBD1	TRBV12-3/TRBV12-4	few	CASRTGGHGYTF	TGTGCCAGCAGGACAGGGGGGCATGGCTACACCTTC